A selection of T cell receptor beta chains follows, all from one sample in a study of cytomegalovirus exposure and HLA in healthy donors. Method: immunoSEQ multiplex PCR; TCRdb's copy keeps in-frame clones and lacks some. The sample yields 90,000 to 150,000 clones, around 80% seen once. Sequenced input: PBMCs. These receptors all stem from a woman in her late teens or twenties in good health and CMV-seronegative. Each CDR3 is given with its conserved first and last residue. A D gene is named only where the DNA matches it firmly. Expanded clones get a size class; other rows say once, few or many, or leave the size out.

J gene: TRBJ2-3
clone size: few
V gene: TRBV13
D gene: TRBD1
CDR3 DNA: TGTGCCAGCAGCCTTCGACAGGGCGTGGATACGCAGTATTTT
CDR3 protein: CASSLRQGVDTQYF

J gene: TRBJ1-3
clone size: NA
V gene: TRBV7-9
D gene: TRBD1
CDR3 DNA: TGTGCCAGCAGCCTAGTGGACAGGGGGCGATCTGGAAACACCATATATTTT
CDR3 protein: CASSLVDRGRSGNTIYF

J gene: TRBJ1-6
clone size: NA
V gene: TRBV5-4
D gene: TRBD1
CDR3 DNA: TGTGCCAGCAGCTTGGGACAGGGGTATAATTCACCCCTCCACTTT
CDR3 protein: CASSLGQGYNSPLHF

J gene: TRBJ1-6
clone size: NA
V gene: TRBV30
D gene: TRBD1
CDR3 DNA: TGTGCCTGGAGTGCTGAGGGGGCGAGAAATTCACCCCTCCACTTT
CDR3 protein: CAWSAEGARNSPLHF

J gene: TRBJ1-1
clone size: NA
V gene: TRBV27
D gene: NA
CDR3 DNA: TGTGCCAGCAGTATAGACAGGAACCTGGGTACTGAAGCTTTCTTT
CDR3 protein: CASSIDRNLGTEAFF

J gene: TRBJ1-2
clone size: NA
V gene: TRBV5-4
D gene: TRBD1
CDR3 DNA: TGTGCCAGCAGCTTGGACAGGGGCCATGGCTACACCTTC
CDR3 protein: CASSLDRGHGYTF

J gene: TRBJ2-6
clone size: NA
V gene: TRBV4-3
D gene: NA
CDR3 DNA: TGCGCCAGCAGCCAAGAAGGGCTGGGAAGCCTTTCTGGGGCCAACGGCCTGACTTTC
CDR3 protein: CASSQEGLGSLSGANGLTF

J gene: TRBJ2-6
clone size: NA
V gene: TRBV27
D gene: TRBD1
CDR3 DNA: TGTGCCAGCAGTGAGGGGGCGCGGGGGGCCAACGTCCTGACTTTC
CDR3 protein: CASSEGARGANVLTF

J gene: TRBJ2-7
clone size: NA
V gene: TRBV11-2
D gene: NA
CDR3 DNA: TGTGCCAGCAGCTTAGCAGGGAGGTTCCGCGAGCAGTACTTC
CDR3 protein: CASSLAGRFREQYF

J gene: TRBJ2-7
clone size: NA
V gene: TRBV19
D gene: NA
CDR3 DNA: TGTGCCAGTAGTATGGGGCCCTACGAGCAGTACTTC
CDR3 protein: CASSMGPYEQYF

J gene: TRBJ1-5
clone size: NA
V gene: TRBV7-2
D gene: TRBD1
CDR3 DNA: TGTGCCAGCAGCTTAGGCAGGGGGAGCAATCAGCCCCAGCATTTT
CDR3 protein: CASSLGRGSNQPQHF

J gene: TRBJ1-1
clone size: NA
V gene: TRBV6-4
D gene: TRBD1
CDR3 DNA: TGTGCCAGCAGTGACTCATGGACAGGGGGGAAGGCTTTCTTT
CDR3 protein: CASSDSWTGGKAFF

J gene: TRBJ2-2
clone size: few
V gene: TRBV9
D gene: NA
CDR3 DNA: TGTGCCAGCAGGGGGGGACGAGACCTCAACACCGGGGAGCTGTTTTTT
CDR3 protein: CASRGGRDLNTGELFF

J gene: TRBJ1-2
clone size: NA
V gene: TRBV18
D gene: TRBD1
CDR3 DNA: TGTGCCAGCTCCCTTGACAGGGCTGGCTACACCTTC
CDR3 protein: CASSLDRAGYTF

J gene: TRBJ1-1
clone size: NA
V gene: TRBV19
D gene: TRBD1
CDR3 DNA: TGTGCCGCGGAGACAGGGAGCAGATCTGAAGCTTTCTTT
CDR3 protein: CAAETGSRSEAFF

J gene: TRBJ1-1
clone size: NA
V gene: TRBV28
D gene: TRBD1
CDR3 DNA: TGTGCCAGCAACTCACAGGGGCTGAACACTGAAGCTTTCTTT
CDR3 protein: CASNSQGLNTEAFF

J gene: TRBJ2-1
clone size: NA
V gene: TRBV6-1
D gene: NA
CDR3 DNA: TGTGCCACCGGACACAGCTCCTACAATGAGCAGTTCTTC
CDR3 protein: CATGHSSYNEQFF

J gene: TRBJ2-1
clone size: NA
V gene: TRBV4-2
D gene: TRBD2
CDR3 DNA: TGTGCCAGCAGCCAAGGAGCGGGAGGGCTCAATGAGCAGTTCTTC
CDR3 protein: CASSQGAGGLNEQFF

J gene: TRBJ1-2
clone size: NA
V gene: TRBV2
D gene: NA
CDR3 DNA: TGTGCCAGCAGCGATAAGACAGTCTATGGCTACACCTTC
CDR3 protein: CASSDKTVYGYTF

J gene: TRBJ1-1
clone size: few
V gene: TRBV4-3
D gene: NA
CDR3 DNA: TGCGCCAGCAGCCAGGCCCCGTACGGGATGAACACTGAAGCTTTCTTT
CDR3 protein: CASSQAPYGMNTEAFF

J gene: TRBJ1-5
clone size: NA
V gene: TRBV7-6
D gene: NA
CDR3 DNA: TGTGCCAGCAGCTCATTACCGGGAGACAATCAGCCCCAGCATTTT
CDR3 protein: CASSSLPGDNQPQHF

J gene: TRBJ2-3
clone size: NA
V gene: TRBV27
D gene: NA
CDR3 DNA: TGTGCCAGCAGTCGCCTTAGTAGCACAGATACGCAGTATTTT
CDR3 protein: CASSRLSSTDTQYF

J gene: TRBJ2-1
clone size: NA
V gene: TRBV7-2
D gene: TRBD2
CDR3 DNA: TGTGCCAGCAGCCCGGGGTGGGCGGGGGGCCCAGAGCAGTTCTTC
CDR3 protein: CASSPGWAGGPEQFF

J gene: TRBJ1-2
clone size: NA
V gene: TRBV7-2
D gene: TRBD1
CDR3 DNA: TGTGCCAGCAGCTCAACACAGGGGTACTATGGCTACACCTTC
CDR3 protein: CASSSTQGYYGYTF

J gene: TRBJ2-2
clone size: NA
V gene: TRBV27
D gene: NA
CDR3 DNA: TGTGCCAGCAGTTTAACGGGCACCGGGGAGCTGTTTTTT
CDR3 protein: CASSLTGTGELFF

J gene: TRBJ1-2
clone size: NA
V gene: TRBV27
D gene: NA
CDR3 DNA: TGTGCCAGCAGTTTGTATCTCAACCCAGCTAACTATGGCTACACCTTC
CDR3 protein: CASSLYLNPANYGYTF

J gene: TRBJ2-6
clone size: NA
V gene: TRBV19
D gene: NA
CDR3 DNA: TGTGCCAGTAGTATAGATCGAGGGGGGGCCAACGTCCTGACTTTC
CDR3 protein: CASSIDRGGANVLTF

J gene: TRBJ2-5
clone size: NA
V gene: TRBV18
D gene: NA
CDR3 DNA: TGTGCCAGCTCCAGAGACAGGGACTGGGAGGAGACCCAGTACTTC
CDR3 protein: CASSRDRDWEETQYF

J gene: TRBJ2-3
clone size: NA
V gene: TRBV7-8
D gene: NA
CDR3 DNA: TGTGCCAGCAGCGACCCCCTGGGCCGACGAGGCACAGATACGCAGTATTTT
CDR3 protein: CASSDPLGRRGTDTQYF

J gene: TRBJ1-2
clone size: few
V gene: TRBV5-1
D gene: TRBD1
CDR3 DNA: TGCGCCAGCAGCTTGGTGACAGGGACAGATGGCTACACCTTC
CDR3 protein: CASSLVTGTDGYTF

J gene: TRBJ2-1
clone size: few
V gene: TRBV19
D gene: TRBD2
CDR3 DNA: TGTGCCAGTAGTGGCGCTAGCGGGGGCCAATACAATGAGCAGTTCTTC
CDR3 protein: CASSGASGGQYNEQFF

J gene: TRBJ2-6
clone size: NA
V gene: TRBV5-1
D gene: NA
CDR3 DNA: TGCGCCAGCAGCCAACAGGGCCCGGCTGGGGCCAACGGCCTGACTTTC
CDR3 protein: CASSQQGPAGANGLTF